The sequence of this T cell receptor beta chain was determined in a study of Ad26.COV2.S vaccination and SARS-CoV-2 variants. General observations from the study: Those who received the vaccine showed greater spike-specific TCR breadth than those given placebo. Placebo and vaccine recipients had non-spike TCR breadth that was similar.

The trim removed 5 bases at V and 7 bases at J, leaving 6 bases unmatched. The length of the CDR3 is 15 residues. Germline loops: CDR1 LNHDA, CDR2 SQIVND (reference sequence). Only in-frame clones appear in the TCRdb table, and some are missing; sequencing was by immunoSEQ multiplex PCR. The sample records 290,000 or so clones, more than 75% being singletons. With respect to this clone: As yet, its antigen is unknown. This sample also contains other DNA sequences that code for the same CDR3.

This sample's treatment: around 19 received Ad26.COV2.S at low or high dose, single or two shots; several received placebo; per-sample allocation not given. Sampling took place 63 days after the first vaccine or placebo injection. Donation came from an adult in Boston who was aged 18-55 years. The specimen comprised peripheral blood, sampled in a trial of Ad26.COV2.S vaccine versus placebo. The clonotype was recovered from a person between 18 and 65 years old who received the Ad26.COV2.S COVID-19 vaccine or a placebo. The chain recombines TRBV19 with TRBJ1-4; 11 bases fit TRBD1. CDR3 nucleotide sequence: TGTGCCAGTAGTGTCTCCGGGACAGGGGGTGAAAAACTGTTTTTT. Its translation is CASSVSGTGGEKLFF.